This entry describes one TCR beta chain. The sample belongs to a study of cytomegalovirus exposure and HLA in healthy donors. The wider study: A previous analysis identified 95 million to 140 million unique TCR beta sequences derived from 180 million or so T cells.

Unmatched junction bases numbered 7, after V lost 4 bases and J lost 8 bases. Germline loops: CDR1 SGHTA, CDR2 FQGNSA. This CDR3 is built from 13 residues. 60 Vbeta and 13 Jbeta primers were used in PCR. Original data processing: Unique TCR beta chains totaled about 78 million in a later count, with approximately 10 million of them shared. Using immunoSEQ multiplex PCR, the repertoire was profiled, and TCRdb retains in-frame clones only, with some absent. V and J calls and clone size are as listed in that table; D and trimming were resolved from the DNA. Here the sample table reports 200,000 to 250,000 clones.

This chain joins TRBV7-2 and TRBJ1-1, with TRBD1 identical over 7 bases. Sequenced material: PBMCs. The TCR originated in a woman in her twenties or thirties in good health and CMV-seropositive. The CDR3 loop is CASSSTGFSEAFF. The CDR3 bases are TGTGCCAGCAGCTCGACAGGGTTCTCGGAAGCTTTCTTT.